The clone carrying this T cell receptor (beta chain) was counted a few times. The data derive from a study of blood T cell repertoires in COVID-19. Study-level background: The United States, Italy and Spain were the sources of the acute and convalescent COVID-19 samples. From T cells, B-cell-depleted T cells, or PBMCs came the material, which was cDNA or gDNA.

Trimming shortened V by 2 bases and J by 4 bases, and 11 bases separated the two germline ends. This CDR3 has 14 amino acids. The germline CDR1 and CDR2 sequences are SGHRS and YFSETQ. Original handling: Amplified reference gene primers provided the basis for estimating nucleated cell counts. Generated by immunoSEQ multiplex PCR, the TCRdb table keeps only in-frame clones and is missing some. V and J calls and clone size come straight from that table; D and trimming were deduced from the DNA. The data show 240,000 or so clones, about 83% seen once. This receptor was taken from a man under 40 who had recovered from COVID-19. The rearrangement links TRBV5-1 to TRBJ2-3; D is unresolved. Sequencing input: peripheral blood. CDR3 residues: CASSFAKQADTQYF. In DNA, the CDR3 is TGCGCCAGCAGCTTCGCGAAGCAGGCAGATACGCAGTATTTT.